This TCR beta chain stems from a study of T cells in Graves' hyperthyroidism and ophthalmopathy. Germline V gene sequence: CDR1 MNHEY, CDR2 SMNVEV (reference sequence). V gave up 5 bases and J gave up 10 bases; unmatched junction bases: 13. The CDR3 contains 16 residues. TCR beta CDR3 regions were amplified from RNA transcripts. With the HTBI primer set, the TCR CDR3 went through a first round of RT-PCR. TCRdb re-derived calls from the multiplex PCR reads in MiXCR, one entry per CDR3 protein. The sample includes 450,000 to 600,000 distinct CDR3 sequences, about 20% of them seen just once. This clonotype came up many times.

This TCR was recovered from a man aged 35-49 years with Graves' ophthalmopathy. The rearrangement links TRBV27 to TRBJ2-1, with 11 bases matching TRBD2. Input material: blood. CDR3: CASSPRTSGGMGEQFF. The CDR3 coding sequence is TGTGCCAGCAGTCCTCGCACTAGCGGGGGCATGGGGGAGCAGTTCTTC.